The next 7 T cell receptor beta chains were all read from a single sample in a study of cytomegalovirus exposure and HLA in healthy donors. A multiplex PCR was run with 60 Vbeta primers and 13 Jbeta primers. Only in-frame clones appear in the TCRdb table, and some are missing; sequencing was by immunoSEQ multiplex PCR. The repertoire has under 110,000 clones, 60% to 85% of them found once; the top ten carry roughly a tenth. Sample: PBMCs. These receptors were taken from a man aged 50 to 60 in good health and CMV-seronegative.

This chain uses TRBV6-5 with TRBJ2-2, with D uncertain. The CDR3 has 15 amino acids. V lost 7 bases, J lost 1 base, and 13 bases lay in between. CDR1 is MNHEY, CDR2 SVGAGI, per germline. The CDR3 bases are TGTGCCAGCACCCTGAGAGGCCTGAACACCGGGGAGCTGTTTTTT. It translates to CASTLRGLNTGELFF.

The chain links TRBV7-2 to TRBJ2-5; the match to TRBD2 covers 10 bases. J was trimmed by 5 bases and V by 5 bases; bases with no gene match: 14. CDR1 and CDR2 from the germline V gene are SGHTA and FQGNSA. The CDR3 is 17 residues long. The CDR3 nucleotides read TGTGCCAGCAGCCCCGGCTCTAGCGGGAGAATCCGGGAGACCCAGTACTTC. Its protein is CASSPGSSGRIRETQYF.

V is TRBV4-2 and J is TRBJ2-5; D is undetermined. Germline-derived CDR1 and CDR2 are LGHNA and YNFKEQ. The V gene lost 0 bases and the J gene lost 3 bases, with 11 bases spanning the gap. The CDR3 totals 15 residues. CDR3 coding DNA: TGTGCCAGCAGCCAAGAAGGCAGGTTGGAAGAGACCCAGTACTTC. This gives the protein CASSQEGRLEETQYF.

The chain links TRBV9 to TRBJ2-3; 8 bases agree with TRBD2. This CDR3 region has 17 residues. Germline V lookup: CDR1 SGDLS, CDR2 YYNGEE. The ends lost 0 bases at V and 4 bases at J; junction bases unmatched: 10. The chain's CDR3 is CASSVGNRGGRSDTQYF. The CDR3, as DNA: TGTGCCAGCAGCGTAGGAAACCGGGGGGGCCGGTCAGATACGCAGTATTTT.

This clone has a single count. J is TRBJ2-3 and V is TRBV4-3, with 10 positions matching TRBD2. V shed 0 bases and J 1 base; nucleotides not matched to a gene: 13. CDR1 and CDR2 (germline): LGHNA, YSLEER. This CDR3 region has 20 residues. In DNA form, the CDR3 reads TGCGCCAGCAGCCAAGACAGACTAGCGGGCCTCACAGGGGGCACAGATACGCAGTATTTT. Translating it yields CASSQDRLAGLTGGTDTQYF.

CDR3 in DNA: TGTGCCAGCAGTTTAGGGGTCAGGGAGGATTCACCCCTCCACTTT. Its protein product is CASSLGVREDSPLHF. This chain connects TRBV28 to TRBJ1-6; D is possibly TRBD1 (5 bases). V lost 2 bases and J 8 bases, leaving 13 bases between the germline ends. The CDR3 has 15 amino acids. Per the germline V gene, CDR1 is MDHEN and CDR2 is SYDVKM.

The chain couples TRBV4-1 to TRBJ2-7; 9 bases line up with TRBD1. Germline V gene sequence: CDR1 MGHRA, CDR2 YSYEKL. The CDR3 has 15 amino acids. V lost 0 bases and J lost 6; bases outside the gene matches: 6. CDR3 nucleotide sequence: TGCGCCAGCAGCCAAGAAGGGACAGGGTGGGGCGAGCAGTACTTC. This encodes CASSQEGTGWGEQYF.